Listed below are T cell receptor beta chains from one sample, sequenced in a study of CD8 T cells in ankylosing spondylitis. MiXCR, applied by TCRdb to the 5' RACE reads, yields one record per CDR3 protein. The sample includes 150,000 to 250,000 distinct CDR3 sequences, 9.5% to 15% of them seen just once. Sequenced material: blood, either unsorted or a sorted T cell fraction (not recorded which). The receptors were sampled from a male donor with ankylosing spondylitis or in good health (not recorded which). The CDR3 runs from the conserved cysteine through the conserved F or W. The D gene is left open where the match is weak. A clone size is listed for some rows: how often the clone was seen (once, few, many), or a class if it is expanded.

>TRBV27|.|TRBJ1-1|many
CASMTGNTEAFF
TGTGCCAGTATGACGGGTAACACTGAAGCTTTCTTT
>TRBV9|.|TRBJ2-2|many
CASSAPTGNTGELFF
TGTGCCAGCAGCGCCCCGACTGGAAACACCGGGGAGCTGTTTTTT
>TRBV27|.|TRBJ2-7|few
CASSWVGGEQYF
TGTGCCAGCAGTTGGGTAGGGGGTGAGCAGTACTTC
>TRBV27|.|TRBJ2-1|few
CASSLSRQMGINYYNEQFF
TGTGCCAGCAGTTTATCGAGGCAGATGGGGATCAACTACTACAATGAGCAGTTCTTC
>TRBV7-9|TRBD2|TRBJ2-5|many
CASSPTSGQETQYF
TGTGCCAGCAGCCCAACTAGCGGACAAGAGACCCAGTACTTC
>TRBV12-3/TRBV12-4|TRBD2|TRBJ2-1|few
CASSPASGGVYNEQFF
TGTGCCAGCAGTCCCGCGAGCGGGGGAGTATACAATGAGCAGTTCTTC
>TRBV20-1|.|TRBJ2-7|few
CSAREEAEFYEQYF
TGCAGTGCTAGAGAGGAGGCGGAGTTCTACGAGCAGTACTTC
>TRBV6-1|.|TRBJ2-5|.
CASSPTVPQETQYF
TGTGCCAGCAGTCCGACAGTACCTCAAGAGACCCAGTACTTC
>TRBV29-1|.|TRBJ1-1|.
CSVEEGHYTEAFF
TGCAGCGTTGAAGAGGGACACTACACTGAAGCTTTCTTT
>TRBV4-1|.|TRBJ1-2|.
CASSGGTRYGYTF
TGCGCCAGCAGCGGGGGGACTAGATATGGCTACACCTTC
>TRBV4-1|TRBD2|TRBJ2-7|.
CASSQGGGFSSYEQYF
TGCGCCAGCAGCCAAGGGGGGGGGTTCAGCTCCTACGAGCAGTACTTC
>TRBV5-4|.|TRBJ2-5|.
CASSLGSVEETQYF
TGTGCCAGCAGCTTGGGCAGTGTGGAAGAGACCCAGTACTTC
>TRBV2|.|TRBJ2-7|.
CASSSMTAGNEQYF
TGTGCCAGCAGTTCCATGACAGCAGGTAACGAGCAGTACTTC
>TRBV12-3/TRBV12-4|.|TRBJ1-2|few
CASADQGSGYGYTF
TGTGCCAGCGCCGATCAGGGGAGTGGCTATGGCTACACCTTC
>TRBV7-9|TRBD1|TRBJ2-5|.
CASSPTGEGGTQYF
TGTGCCAGCAGCCCTACAGGGGAAGGGGGGACCCAGTACTTC
>TRBV14|.|TRBJ1-2|.
CASSQEVGNYGYTF
TGTGCCAGCAGCCAAGAAGTCGGGAACTATGGCTACACCTTC
>TRBV30|TRBD1|TRBJ2-7|few
CAWSPQGGEQYF
TGTGCCTGGAGCCCACAGGGGGGCGAGCAGTACTTC
>TRBV10-3|.|TRBJ2-7|few
CAISPRRDEQYF
TGTGCCATCAGTCCTCGGAGGGACGAGCAGTACTTC
>TRBV5-1|.|TRBJ2-3|.
CASSLELDTDTQYF
TGCGCCAGCAGCTTGGAGTTGGACACAGATACGCAGTATTTT
>TRBV14|.|TRBJ2-1|few
CASRNDGYNEQFF
TGTGCCAGCAGGAACGACGGGTACAATGAGCAGTTCTTC
>TRBV5-1|TRBD1|TRBJ2-6|few
CASSRTGTGANVLTF
TGCGCCAGCAGCCGGACAGGGACTGGGGCCAACGTCCTGACTTTC
>TRBV4-1|.|TRBJ1-3|few
CASSQDPFPGNTIYF
TGCGCCAGCAGCCAAGATCCCTTCCCTGGAAACACCATATATTTT
>TRBV5-1|TRBD1|TRBJ1-1|.
CASSGPPGGILVNTEAFF
TGCGCCAGCAGCGGACCGCCAGGGGGGATCCTAGTGAACACTGAAGCTTTCTTT
>TRBV7-2|TRBD1|TRBJ2-7|.
CASSGAGGGDEQYF
TGTGCCAGCAGCGGGGCAGGGGGCGGAGACGAGCAGTACTTC
>TRBV6-5|TRBD2|TRBJ2-1|many
CASSRGLAGVANEQFF
TGTGCCAGCAGTAGGGGACTAGCGGGAGTTGCAAATGAGCAGTTCTTC
>TRBV10-3|TRBD2|TRBJ2-2|.
CAISSGLAGGPSGELFF
TGTGCCATCAGTTCCGGACTAGCGGGGGGGCCAAGCGGGGAGCTGTTTTTT
>TRBV7-6|TRBD2|TRBJ2-1|.
CASSSSGLAYNEQFF
TGTGCCAGCAGCTCCTCGGGACTAGCCTACAATGAGCAGTTCTTC
>TRBV3-1|TRBD2|TRBJ2-2|.
CASSQGLGGGNTGELFF
TGTGCCAGCAGCCAAGGTCTCGGGGGGGGGAACACCGGGGAGCTGTTTTTT
>TRBV27|TRBD2|TRBJ2-1|.
CASSLRGAGGSYNEQFF
TGTGCCAGCAGTTTACGAGGTGCGGGAGGCTCCTACAATGAGCAGTTCTTC
>TRBV20-1|TRBD2|TRBJ2-1|.
CSTLAGGIFDEQFF
TGCAGTACCTTAGCGGGAGGGATATTCGATGAGCAGTTCTTC
>TRBV3-1|TRBD1|TRBJ1-2|few
CASSQRPDRGDGYTF
TGTGCCAGCAGCCAACGACCGGACAGGGGAGATGGCTACACCTTC
>TRBV5-6|.|TRBJ2-3|.
CASSGRSSDTQYF
TGTGCCAGCAGCGGCCGAAGCTCAGATACGCAGTATTTT
>TRBV20-1|.|TRBJ2-7|.
CSARDFGTSREQYF
TGCAGTGCTAGAGACTTTGGGACTTCTCGGGAGCAGTACTTC
>TRBV2|TRBD1|TRBJ1-2|few
CASRGTGYYGYTF
TGTGCCAGCAGAGGGACAGGGTATTATGGCTACACCTTC
>TRBV6-4|.|TRBJ2-5|.
CASSPNGQQETQYF
TGTGCCAGCAGTCCCAACGGACAGCAAGAGACCCAGTACTTC
>TRBV20-1|TRBD2|TRBJ2-3|.
CSASASGSFSDTQYF
TGCAGTGCTAGTGCTAGCGGGAGCTTCTCAGATACGCAGTATTTT
>TRBV3-1|TRBD2|TRBJ2-3|.
CASSIISGGPSDTQYF
TGTGCCAGCAGTATCATTAGCGGGGGGCCTTCAGATACGCAGTATTTT
>TRBV4-2|.|TRBJ2-7|.
CASSQDPSSTYEQYF
TGTGCCAGCAGCCAAGATCCCTCCTCTACCTACGAGCAGTACTTC
>TRBV4-2|.|TRBJ2-7|few
CASSRGGDSRDEQYF
TGTGCCAGCAGCCGGGGAGGGGACAGCCGGGACGAGCAGTACTTC